This T cell receptor beta chain was recovered during a study of blood T cell repertoires in COVID-19. The germline V and J ends were trimmed by 4 bases and 5 bases, with 12 bases remaining between them. CDR3 length equals 14 residues. Germline CDR1 reads MNHEY; CDR2 reads SVGAGI. Data came from immunoSEQ multiplex PCR; TCRdb stores just in-frame clones and leaves some out. The table lists approximately 260,000 clones, 75% to 90% of them singletons. The receptor comes from a woman aged 40 to 50 with acute COVID-19. V usage is TRBV6-5 and J usage is TRBJ2-1; no clear D. Sequencing input: PBMCs or T cells enriched from blood (not recorded which). The DNA for the CDR3 is TGTGCCAGCAGTTTTTCCGGAGAAAACAATGAGCAGTTCTTC. Its protein product is CASSFSGENNEQFF.